The 19 T cell receptor beta chains presented below share a single source sample, sequenced in a study of T-cell memory formation after mild COVID-19. MiXCR was run by TCRdb on the 5' RACE reads, yielding one entry per CDR3 protein. Of around 390,000 distinct CDR3 sequences detected, more than 15% appear once; the ten largest clones hold roughly 21%. The material sequenced was PBMCs or a T cell subset sorted from them (not recorded which). The receptor source for this set is a man aged 18 to 29 who had mild COVID-19 (a few samples of this study predate the infection). Cell type and time point are not known.

This sequence joins TRBV7-6 and TRBJ1-2, with 8 nucleotides matching TRBD1. V lost 7 bases, J lost 6 bases, and 10 bases stayed unmatched. CDR3 size: 14 residues. CDR1 is SGHVS, CDR2 FNYEAQ, per germline. As DNA, the CDR3 is TGTGCCAGCAATCCAATAAAGACAGGGGATGGCTACACCTTC. Residues: CASNPIKTGDGYTF.

CDR3 amino acids: CASSLTSGRVDTQYF. The CDR3 nucleotides are TGTGCCAGCAGCTTGACTAGCGGGAGGGTAGATACGCAGTATTTT. The chain has TRBV7-2 and TRBJ2-3; 14 bases match TRBD2. This CDR3 spans 15 amino acids. The V gene's germline CDR1 is SGHTA and CDR2 FQGNSA. The V segment lost 3 bases and the J segment 5 bases; nucleotides outside the gene matches: 1.

The J gene is TRBJ2-3, the V gene TRBV9; no clear D. Trimming shortened V by 0 bases and J by 2 bases, and 10 bases separated the two germline ends. The CDR3 has 15 residues. Germline lookup yields CDR1 SGDLS and CDR2 YYNGEE. The CDR3 reads CASSVEASPTDTQYF. In nucleotides, the CDR3 is TGTGCCAGCAGCGTAGAGGCATCTCCCACAGATACGCAGTATTTT.

This chain links TRBV9 with TRBJ2-5, with D perhaps matching TRBD1 or TRBD2 (5 bases each). CDR3 size: 16 residues. Between the trimmed V and J ends, which lost 4 bases and 2 bases, there was a span of 18 bases. Germline V gene sequence: CDR1 SGDLS, CDR2 YYNGEE. The CDR3 DNA follows: TGTGCCAGCAGCCCCAGCGAGGGGAAACGGCAAGAGACCCAGTACTTC. Translation gives CASSPSEGKRQETQYF.

The genes are TRBV6-5 and TRBJ2-7, with unresolved D. Germline CDR1 and CDR2: MNHEY and SVGAGI. This CDR3 region has 12 residues. V gave up 4 bases and J gave up 7 bases, with 11 bases separating them. CDR3 residues: CASSSDTVEQYF. Here the CDR3 DNA reads TGTGCCAGCAGTTCCGACACCGTGGAGCAGTACTTC.

The CDR3 loop is CSAVDSGEALETQYF. The CDR3 DNA follows: TGCAGTGCTGTGGACAGCGGGGAGGCCTTAGAGACCCAGTACTTC. V and J are TRBV20-1 and TRBJ2-5; tentative D call: TRBD2 (7 bases). The germline gives CDR1 DFQATT, CDR2 SNEGSKA (reference sequence). The CDR3 has 15 amino acids. V lost 5 bases, J lost 4 bases, and 20 bases lay in between.

The chain combines TRBV12-3 or TRBV12-4 with TRBJ2-5, with D perhaps matching TRBD1 (5 bases). With 4 bases removed from V and 5 bases from J, the gap between germline ends came to 11 bases. There are 13 residues in the CDR3. CDR3 nucleotide sequence: TGTGCCAGCAGTTCCAGGGTTCCCGAGACCCAGTACTTC. Its translation: CASSSRVPETQYF.

This clonotype was seen only a few times. This chain links TRBV7-9 with TRBJ2-3, with a tentative D call TRBD1 (6 bases). V was shortened by 5 bases and J by 6 bases, with 9 bases between the two germline ends. This CDR3 spans 12 amino acids. CDR1 is SEHNR and CDR2 is FQNEAQ in the germline V gene (reference sequence). For the CDR3, the DNA is TGTGCCAGCAGCAGACAGGTCGATACGCAGTATTTT. Protein: CASSRQVDTQYF.

Only a few counts were recorded for this clonotype. The chain combines TRBV7-2 with TRBJ2-7, with D maybe TRBD1 (6 bases). The CDR3 sequence is 13 residues long. V was pared by 5 bases and J by 2 bases, with 10 bases between. Germline CDR1 is SGHTA and CDR2 is FQGNSA. The chain's CDR3 is CASSPDRPYEQYF. The DNA of the CDR3 is TGTGCCAGCAGCCCGGACAGACCCTACGAGCAGTACTTC.

V and J are TRBV7-2 and TRBJ2-3, with TRBD2 matching 12 bases. With V trimmed by 5 bases and J by 3 bases, 9 bases remained unmatched. The germline V gene encodes CDR1 SGHTA and CDR2 FQGNSA. CDR3 length: 17 amino acids. The CDR3 nucleotides read TGTGCCAGCAGCGCTCTGGGACTAGCGGGCTTTACAGATACGCAGTATTTT. Residues: CASSALGLAGFTDTQYF.

With respect to this clonotype: A read error may produce the germline difference seen at one junction end. The rearrangement uses TRBV12-3 or TRBV12-4 and TRBJ2-2; D possibly uses TRBD1 or TRBD2 (5 bases each). This CDR3 has 12 residues. The CDR3 nucleotides read TGTGCCAGCCCGTTATTAACGAAAGGGGAGCTTTTT. It codes for CASPLLTKGELF.

The chain recombines TRBV20-1 with TRBJ2-3; the match to TRBD2 covers 8 bases. Germline V CDR1 and CDR2: DFQATT, SNEGSKA (reference sequence). The CDR3 contains 14 residues. Trimming cost V 1 base and J 2 bases; bases outside gene matches: 2. The CDR3 nucleotides are TGCAGTGCTAGAGCGGGGGGGCCCACAGATACGCAGTATTTT. The encoded protein is CSARAGGPTDTQYF.

In this sample, this clonotype turned up a few times. The rearrangement links TRBV6-2 or TRBV6-3 to TRBJ2-7; 7 positions match TRBD1. Per the germline V gene, CDR1 is MNHEY and CDR2 is SVGEGT. J gave up 6 bases and V 11 bases, and 16 bases lay outside the gene matches. The CDR3 loop spans 14 amino acids. Here the CDR3 DNA reads TGTGCCGTGGCCGCCGGGACAGATTATCTCGAGCAGTACTTC. Translation gives CAVAAGTDYLEQYF.

The chain carries TRBV6-4 and TRBJ2-3; 15 bases are a match to TRBD2. The CDR3 is made up of 16 amino acids. The germline V gene has CDR1 MRHNA and CDR2 SNTAGT. The junction had 10 bases not matched to a gene; V was cut back by 6 bases and J by 9 bases. The CDR3 protein is CASRGLAGGLSGTQYF. The CDR3 coding sequence is TGTGCCAGCAGGGGACTAGCGGGGGGTTTGAGTGGCACGCAGTATTTT.

This clonotype was observed a handful of times. The chain links TRBV5-1 to TRBJ2-2; D ambiguous. Germline V gene data show CDR1 as SGHRS and CDR2 as YFSETQ. The germline V and J ends were trimmed by 0 bases and 6 bases, with 12 bases remaining between them. The CDR3 loop spans 15 amino acids. Here the CDR3 reads CASSLVKAAAGELFF. The CDR3 DNA follows: TGCGCCAGCAGCTTGGTCAAGGCGGCCGCCGGGGAGCTGTTTTTT.

This chain connects TRBV9 to TRBJ2-3; 8 nucleotides line up with TRBD1. This CDR3 spans 14 amino acids. From germline, CDR1 is SGDLS and CDR2 YYNGEE. The V segment lost 5 bases and the J segment 3 bases; nucleotides outside the gene matches: 5. CDR3 nucleotides: TGTGCCAGCAGGAGACAGGGGACGACAGATACGCAGTATTTT. Amino acids: CASRRQGTTDTQYF.

This clonotype has just a few counts. The V gene is TRBV7-9, the J gene TRBJ1-3; D may be TRBD1 (6 bases). The CDR3 sequence is 16 residues long. V was shortened by 5 bases and J by 9 bases, with 23 bases between the two germline ends. The germline V gene has CDR1 SEHNR and CDR2 FQNEAQ (reference sequence). The CDR3 DNA is TGTGCCAGCAGCGGGGAGACTACAGGGTCGGGGAGCACCATATATTTT. Translation gives CASSGETTGSGSTIYF.

The rearrangement uses TRBV24-1 and TRBJ1-5; no clear D. This CDR3 is built from 15 residues. The V gene lost 3 bases and the J gene lost 1 base, with 9 bases spanning the gap. The germline V gene encodes CDR1 KGHDR and CDR2 SFDVKD. The CDR3 DNA reads as TGTGCCACCAGTGATCCTAAGGGAAGCAATCAGCCCCAGCATTTT. This gives the protein CATSDPKGSNQPQHF.

This clonotype was seen ten or more times. The rearrangement joins TRBV24-1 to TRBJ2-5, with D maybe TRBD1 (6 bases). The CDR3 runs to 14 residues. The germline gives CDR1 KGHDR, CDR2 SFDVKD. Trimming removed 4 bases at V and 2 bases at J, with 10 bases between. The CDR3 nucleotides read TGTGCCACCAGTGACCTGGACAGTCAAGAGACCCAGTACTTC. As protein: CATSDLDSQETQYF.